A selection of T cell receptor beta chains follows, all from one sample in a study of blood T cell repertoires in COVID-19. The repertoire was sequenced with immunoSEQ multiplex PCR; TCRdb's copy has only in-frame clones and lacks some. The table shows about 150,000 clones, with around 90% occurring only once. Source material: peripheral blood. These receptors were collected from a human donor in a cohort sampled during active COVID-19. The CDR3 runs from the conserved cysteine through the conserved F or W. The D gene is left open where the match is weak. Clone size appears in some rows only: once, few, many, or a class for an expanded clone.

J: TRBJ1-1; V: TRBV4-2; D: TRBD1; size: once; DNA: TGTGCCAGCAGCCGGGACAGGGTTGGTGAAGCTTTCTTT; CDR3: CASSRDRVGEAFF
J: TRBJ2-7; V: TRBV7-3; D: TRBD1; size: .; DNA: TGTGCCAGCAGCAGAGACAGGGGCTCGGGCGAGCAGTACTTC; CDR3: CASSRDRGSGEQYF
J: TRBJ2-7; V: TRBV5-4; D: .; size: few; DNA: TGTGCCAGCAGCCCTTTCACGAGTAACTACGAGCAGTACTTC; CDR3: CASSPFTSNYEQYF
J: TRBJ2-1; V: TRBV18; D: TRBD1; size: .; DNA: TGTGCCAGCTCAACCGGACAGGGGTCCTACAATGAGCAGTTCTTC; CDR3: CASSTGQGSYNEQFF
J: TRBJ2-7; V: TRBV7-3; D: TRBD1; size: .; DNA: TGTGCCAGCAGCTTAACGGCCGGACAGGGGGTCGAGCAGTACTTC; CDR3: CASSLTAGQGVEQYF
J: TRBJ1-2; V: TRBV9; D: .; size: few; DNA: TGTGCCAGCAGCGTAGTCTCAGGGAACGGCTACACCTTC; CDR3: CASSVVSGNGYTF
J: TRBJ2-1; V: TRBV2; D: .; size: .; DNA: TGTGCCAGCAGTGAAGCGCTTCAGACTCCCGTTGAGCAGTTCTTC; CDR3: CASSEALQTPVEQFF
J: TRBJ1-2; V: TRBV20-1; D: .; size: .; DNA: TGCAGTGTGGGCCTCTATGGCTACACCTTC; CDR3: CSVGLYGYTF
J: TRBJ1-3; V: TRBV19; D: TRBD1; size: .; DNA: TGTGCCAGCAGCGGAGGGACAGCGGGAAACACCATATATTTT; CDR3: CASSGGTAGNTIYF
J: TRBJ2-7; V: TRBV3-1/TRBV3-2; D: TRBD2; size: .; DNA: TGTGCCAGCAGCCCCTGGACTAGCGGGGGGACCTTCTCCTACGAGCAGTACTTC; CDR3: CASSPWTSGGTFSYEQYF
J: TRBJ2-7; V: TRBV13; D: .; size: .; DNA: TGTGCCAGCAGCTTAGGCGGACAGTACGAGCAGTACTTC; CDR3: CASSLGGQYEQYF
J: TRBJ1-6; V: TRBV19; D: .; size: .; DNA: TGTGCCAGTAGTATAGACCGAGGGACACCCCTCCACTTT; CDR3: CASSIDRGTPLHF
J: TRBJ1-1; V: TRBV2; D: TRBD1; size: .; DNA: TGTGCCAGCCTGGCGACAGGGAGCGGCACTGAAGCTTTCTTT; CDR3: CASLATGSGTEAFF
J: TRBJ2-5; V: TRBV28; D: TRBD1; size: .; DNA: TGTGCCAGCAGTTTAAGGGGGCCCGGCGAGACCCAGTACTTC; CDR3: CASSLRGPGETQYF
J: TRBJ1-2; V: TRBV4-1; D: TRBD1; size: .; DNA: TGCGCCAGCAGCCAAGGACAGGGCCATAACTATGGCTACACCTTC; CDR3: CASSQGQGHNYGYTF
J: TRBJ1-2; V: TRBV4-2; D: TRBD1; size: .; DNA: TGTGCCAGCAGCCTTTGGACAGGGGTGGCCTATGGCTACACCTTC; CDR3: CASSLWTGVAYGYTF
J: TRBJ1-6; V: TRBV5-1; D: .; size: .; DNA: TGCGCCAGCAGTACAGGGCTGGTTAGTTCACCCCTCCACTTT; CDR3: CASSTGLVSSPLHF
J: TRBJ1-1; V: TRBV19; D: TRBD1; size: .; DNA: TGTGCCAGTACCAGGGGGCTGCGGAACACTGAAGCTTTCTTT; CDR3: CASTRGLRNTEAFF
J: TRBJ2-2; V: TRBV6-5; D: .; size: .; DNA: TGTGCCAGCAGAAATAGCGGAACCGGGGAGCTGTTTTTT; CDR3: CASRNSGTGELFF
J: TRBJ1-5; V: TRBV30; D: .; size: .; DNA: TGTGCCTGGGAGGTCCAGGGGCAGCCCCAGCATTTT; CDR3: CAWEVQGQPQHF
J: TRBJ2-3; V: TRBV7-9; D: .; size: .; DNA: TGTGCCAGCAGCACTAGCACAGATACGCAGTATTTT; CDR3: CASSTSTDTQYF
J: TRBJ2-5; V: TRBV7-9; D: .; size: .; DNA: TGTGCCAGCAGCTTAGTCTCGGGGGAGACCCAGTACTTC; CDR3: CASSLVSGETQYF
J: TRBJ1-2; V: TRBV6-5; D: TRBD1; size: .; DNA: TGTGCCACATTTAGGACAGGGGCAAGGGGCTACACCTTC; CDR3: CATFRTGARGYTF
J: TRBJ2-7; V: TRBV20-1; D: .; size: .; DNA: TGCAGTGCTAGCCAAAACTACGAGCAGTACTTC; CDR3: CSASQNYEQYF
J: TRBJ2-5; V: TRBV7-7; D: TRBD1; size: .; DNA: TGTGCCAGCAGCTTAGCAGACTCGGGACAGGGGTACCAAGAGACCCAGTACTTC; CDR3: CASSLADSGQGYQETQYF
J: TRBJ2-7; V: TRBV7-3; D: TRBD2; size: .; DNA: TGTGCCAGTGCGGCGGGGGGCGGCTACGAGCAGTACTTC; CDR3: CASAAGGGYEQYF
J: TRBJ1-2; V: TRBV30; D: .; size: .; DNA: TGTGCCTGGTGTCTTAACGACAGGCCGTTCTATGGCTACACCTTC; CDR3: CAWCLNDRPFYGYTF
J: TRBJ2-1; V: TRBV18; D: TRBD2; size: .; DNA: TGTGCCAGCTCACCACCGCGGGGCGCGGGGGGGGAATCCAATGAGCAGTTCTTC; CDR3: CASSPPRGAGGESNEQFF
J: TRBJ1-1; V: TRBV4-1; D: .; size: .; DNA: TGCGCCAGCAGCCCCCCGGGTATAATGAACACTGAAGCTTTCTTT; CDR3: CASSPPGIMNTEAFF
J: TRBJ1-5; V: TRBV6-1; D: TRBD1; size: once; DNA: TGTGCCAGCAGTGACAGGGGGCAGGGCAATCAGCCCCAGCATTTT; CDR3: CASSDRGQGNQPQHF
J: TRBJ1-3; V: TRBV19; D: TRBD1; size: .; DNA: TGTGCCAGTAGTACCCCACACAGGGGAGACTCTGGAAACACCATATATTTT; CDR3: CASSTPHRGDSGNTIYF
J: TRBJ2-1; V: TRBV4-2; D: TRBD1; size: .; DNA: TGTGCCAGCAGCCATTACCCGGGACAGGGGGTCGGGAATGAGCAGTTCTTC; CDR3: CASSHYPGQGVGNEQFF
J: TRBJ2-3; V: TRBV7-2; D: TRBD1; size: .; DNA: TGTGCCAGCAGCTCCCAGGGGGACACAGATACGCAGTATTTT; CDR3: CASSSQGDTDTQYF
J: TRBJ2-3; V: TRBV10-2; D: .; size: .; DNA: TGCGCCAGCAGTGAACACAGCCTTAGCACAGATACGCAGTATTTT; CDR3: CASSEHSLSTDTQYF
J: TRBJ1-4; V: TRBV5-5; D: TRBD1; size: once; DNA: TGTGCCAGCAACCCGACAGGGCCGGATGAAAAACTGTTTTTT; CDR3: CASNPTGPDEKLFF
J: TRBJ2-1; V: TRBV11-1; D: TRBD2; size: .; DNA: TGTGCCAGCAGCCCACTAGCGGGGGGGTACAATGAGCAGTTCTTC; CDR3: CASSPLAGGYNEQFF
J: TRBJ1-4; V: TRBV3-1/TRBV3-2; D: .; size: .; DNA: TGTGCCAGCAGCCAATTATACAGGGACGATGAAAAACTGTTTTTT; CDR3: CASSQLYRDDEKLFF
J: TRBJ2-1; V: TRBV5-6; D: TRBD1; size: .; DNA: TGTGCCAGCAGCTTTGGGGACAGCAACAATGAGCAGTTCTTC; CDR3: CASSFGDSNNEQFF
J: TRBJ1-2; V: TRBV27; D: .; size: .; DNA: TGTGCCAGCAGTTTATCGAGCTGGGGGCGAGGTGGCTACACCTTC; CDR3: CASSLSSWGRGGYTF
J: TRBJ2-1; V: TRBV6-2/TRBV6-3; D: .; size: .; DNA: TGTGCCAGCAGTTATAGAGGGAGCCTGCATTACAATGAGCAGTTCTTC; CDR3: CASSYRGSLHYNEQFF
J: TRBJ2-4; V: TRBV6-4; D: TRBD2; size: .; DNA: TGTGCCAGCAACATCCTTCGGGAGGGAGCCAAAAACATTCAGTACTTC; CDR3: CASNILREGAKNIQYF
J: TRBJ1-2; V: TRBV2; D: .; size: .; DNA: TGTGCCAGCCAGGGGCCGGGTGGCTACACCTTC; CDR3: CASQGPGGYTF
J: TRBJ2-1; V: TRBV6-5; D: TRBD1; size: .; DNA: TGTGCCAGCAGAGGACAGGGAGGTGCTGAGAATGAGCAGTTCTTC; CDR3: CASRGQGGAENEQFF
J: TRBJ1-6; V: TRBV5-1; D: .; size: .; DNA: TGCGCCAGCAGCCCTACTACAGGTCGTCAGCCCCTCCACTTT; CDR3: CASSPTTGRQPLHF
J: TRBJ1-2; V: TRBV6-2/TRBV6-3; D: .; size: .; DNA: TGTGCCAGCAGTTACAACAGGGTTGGTGGCTACACCTTC; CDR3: CASSYNRVGGYTF